This note documents a single T cell receptor beta chain sequence. Its cognate antigen is unknown. Germline CDR1 SGDLS, CDR2 YYNGEE. This CDR3 has 14 residues. Losses at the gene ends were 0 bases for V and 5 bases for J; bases not matched to a gene: 1. Only in-frame clones appear in the TCRdb table, and some are missing; sequencing was by immunoSEQ multiplex PCR. The sample holds 30,000 to 45,000 clones, roughly 85% seen once. This sample is drawn from a study of pediatric ulcerative colitis. Study-wide results and limits: Two rectal clonotypes were found only in ulcerative colitis patients, all of them. Repertoires came from total lymphocyte DNA, not specific subsets.

Sequenced: blood. This sequence originates from a girl aged 10-17 years with moderate ulcerative colitis. J is TRBJ2-2 and V is TRBV9; the match to TRBD1 covers 7 bases. In DNA form, the CDR3 reads TGTGCCAGCAGCGTAGCCAGGGGGACCGGGGAGCTGTTTTTT. It specifies CASSVARGTGELFF.